This TCR beta chain was retrieved from a study of cytomegalovirus exposure and HLA in healthy donors. There are 15 residues in the CDR3. Trimming shortened V by 4 bases and J by 0 bases, and 13 bases separated the two germline ends. CDR1 is MNHEY and CDR2 is SMNVEV in the germline V gene (reference sequence). The primer mix had 60 Vbeta and 13 Jbeta primers. This table comes from immunoSEQ multiplex PCR, and its TCRdb copy is limited to in-frame clones, with some not included. The sample carries roughly 120,000 clones, 60% to 80% recorded once. The sequence was obtained from a man aged 50-60 years in good health and CMV-seropositive. The rearrangement joins TRBV27 to TRBJ2-7, with D perhaps matching TRBD2 (5 bases). What was sequenced was PBMCs. CDR3 nucleotides: TGTGCCAGCAGTTCCCGGGAAGCGGTCTCCTACGAGCAGTACTTC. Protein sequence: CASSSREAVSYEQYF.